This T cell receptor beta chain is from a study of lymphopenia after photon versus proton radiotherapy. The repertoire was sequenced with immunoSEQ multiplex PCR; TCRdb's copy has only in-frame clones and lacks some. The sample yields 25,000 to 30,000 clones, roughly 89% seen once. The TCR comes from a woman aged 55-69 years with cholangiocarcinoma. Some clones in this sample may be carry-over from other donors' samples. The specimen comprised peripheral blood, sampled from a patient treated with proton-based radiotherapy.

The CDR3 loop reads CASSFKSTYEQYF. DNA of the CDR3: TGTGCCAGCAGCTTCAAAAGTACCTACGAGCAGTACTTC. This rearrangement joins TRBV5-4 to TRBJ2-7; D is unclear. Trimming stripped 2 bases from V and 2 bases from J, with 8 bases between. The length of the CDR3 is 13 residues. Germline V gene lookup returns CDR1 SGHNT and CDR2 YYREEE (reference sequence).